These 30 T cell receptor beta chains were sequenced from one sample in a study of tumor-infiltrating lymphocytes in localized non-small cell lung cancer (dated by TCRdb to the early 2020s). Receptor libraries were prepared by the immunoSEQ multiplex PCR assay. As stored in TCRdb, this immuneACCESS dataset retains in-frame rearrangements with V and J assigned. A fraction of the clones does not appear; measured against another copy, unresolved V genes explain less than half of the discrepancy, and the remainder lacks a known reason. In this sample the table shows tens of thousands of clones, nearly 70% of which occur a single time. The ten largest clones take up about 15% of the sample. Sequenced: lung tumor tissue. Receptors originate from a human donor with non-small cell lung cancer.

The genes are TRBV27 and TRBJ1-4; D might be TRBD1 (5 bases). CDR1 is MNHEY and CDR2 is SMNVEV in the germline V gene (reference sequence). The CDR3 is made up of 15 amino acids. Trimming removed 7 bases from V and 5 bases from J, with 17 bases in between. Here the CDR3 reads CASNVFRVINEKLFF. The CDR3 nucleotides read TGTGCCAGCAACGTATTCAGGGTCATAAATGAAAAACTGTTTTTT.

This chain joins TRBV4-2 and TRBJ2-3; either TRBD1 or TRBD2 may supply D (5 bases each). This CDR3 has 13 residues. Germline lookup yields CDR1 LGHNA and CDR2 YNFKEQ. The V end lost 0 bases, the J end lost 6 bases, and 7 bases lay between the germline ends. CDR3 region: CASSQDWGDTQYF. CDR3 DNA sequence: TGTGCCAGCAGCCAAGATTGGGGGGATACGCAGTATTTT.

The V and J genes are TRBV5-1 and TRBJ2-3; D gene uncertain. V lost 0 bases to trimming and J lost 2 bases, with 4 bases between them. The germline V gene has CDR1 SGHRS and CDR2 YFSETQ. This CDR3 is 13 amino acids long. DNA of the CDR3: TGCGCCAGCAGCTTGGAAATCACAGATACGCAGTATTTT. Its protein is CASSLEITDTQYF.

The chain couples TRBV29-1 to TRBJ1-1, with a weak D call TRBD1 (5 bases). Trimming took 4 bases from V and 4 from J, leaving 19 bases between them. The CDR3 has 15 residues. Per germline, CDR1 SQVTM and CDR2 ANQGSEA. The CDR3, as DNA: TGCAGCGTTGTCGGGGACGTGTGGGGGGGCACTGAAGCTTTCTTT. As protein: CSVVGDVWGGTEAFF.

The chain is built from TRBV5-1 and TRBJ2-2; D gene unclear. V shed 5 bases and J shed 0 bases, with 11 bases lying between them. Germline values: CDR1 SGHRS, CDR2 YFSETQ. This CDR3 spans 15 amino acids. CDR3: CASRRDGANTGELFF. The CDR3 DNA sequence: TGCGCCAGCAGACGTGACGGTGCGAACACCGGGGAGCTGTTTTTT.

The CDR3 here is CASSLAYRMNTEAFF. CDR3 in DNA: TGTGCCAGCAGTTTAGCATACAGAATGAACACTGAAGCTTTCTTT. V is TRBV27 and J is TRBJ1-1; no firm D call. V gave up 2 bases and J gave up 0 bases, with 10 bases separating them. The V gene's germline CDR1 is MNHEY and CDR2 SMNVEV (reference sequence). The length of the CDR3 is 15 residues.

The gene calls are TRBV7-8 and TRBJ2-7; D unclear. Trimming removed 5 bases at V and 0 bases at J, with 11 bases between. From germline, CDR1 is SGHVS and CDR2 FQNEAQ. The CDR3 loop spans 14 amino acids. The CDR3 sequence: CASSPREVSYEQYF. The DNA for the CDR3 is TGTGCCAGCAGCCCTCGTGAGGTCTCCTACGAGCAGTACTTC.

V is TRBV19 and J is TRBJ1-5, with D unclear. The ends were cut back, 4 bases at V and 7 bases at J, with 20 bases in the middle. The CDR3 consists of 16 residues. Germline V gives CDR1 LNHDA, CDR2 SQIVND (reference sequence). This chain's CDR3 is CASSNPQFPGQQPQHF. CDR3 sequence (DNA): TGTGCCAGTAGTAACCCCCAATTCCCGGGCCAACAGCCCCAGCATTTT.

The sample holds one count of this clone. The chain employs TRBV16 and TRBJ1-4, with D perhaps TRBD1 (6 bases). Trimming left V 1 base short and J 7 bases short, with 16 bases between. The CDR3 is 16 residues long. CDR1 is KGHSY, CDR2 FQNENV, per germline. The CDR3 region has the DNA TGTGCCAGCAGCCAATGGGGGCCCGGTTTTGGTGAAAAACTGTTTTTT. It translates to CASSQWGPGFGEKLFF.

This chain joins TRBV5-4 and TRBJ2-2, with D maybe TRBD2 (5 bases). Germline CDR1 SGHNT, CDR2 YYREEE (reference sequence). With 3 bases removed from V and 6 bases from J, the gap between germline ends came to 15 bases. CDR3 length: 15 residues. CDR3 nucleotides: TGTGCCAGCAGCTCGTCACGGGGAGCGGCCGGGGAGCTGTTTTTT. Translation: CASSSSRGAAGELFF.

J is TRBJ2-1 and V is TRBV7-8, with 9 nucleotides matching TRBD2. The length of the CDR3 is 16 residues. Trimming took 2 bases from V and 3 from J; bases not matched to a gene: 5. Looked up from germline, CDR1 is SGHVS and CDR2 is FQNEAQ. CDR3 residues: CASSLNSGSYYNEQFF. The CDR3 bases are TGTGCCAGCAGCTTAAATAGCGGGAGTTACTACAATGAGCAGTTCTTC.

The chain's CDR3 is CAWSRRLAGASEQFF. CDR3 in DNA: TGTGCCTGGAGCCGCCGACTAGCGGGAGCGTCTGAGCAGTTCTTC. This sequence joins TRBV30 and TRBJ2-1; 12 bases are shared with TRBD2. J gave up 9 bases and V 3 bases, and 9 bases lay outside the gene matches. Per the germline V gene, CDR1 is GTSNPN and CDR2 is SVGIG (reference sequence). There are 15 residues in the CDR3. The full variable domain, in which reference TRBV30 and TRBJ2-1 provide the parts outside the CDR3, is SQTIHQWPATLVQPVGSPLSLECTVEGTSNPNLYWYRQAAGRGLQLLFYSVGIGQISSEVPQNLSASRPQDRQFILSSKKLLLSDSGFYLCAWSRRLAGASEQFFGPGTRLTVL.

This clone was counted only a few times. The rearrangement uses TRBV11-3 and TRBJ2-1, with D perhaps TRBD2 (6 bases). This CDR3 spans 16 amino acids. V was shortened by 5 bases and J by 0 bases, with 14 bases between the two germline ends. Looked up from germline, CDR1 is SGHNT and CDR2 is YENEEA. This chain's CDR3 is CASSQDYLSSYNEQFF. The CDR3, as DNA: TGTGCCAGCAGCCAGGACTACCTGAGCTCCTACAATGAGCAGTTCTTC.

V is TRBV19 and J is TRBJ2-5; weak D call: TRBD2 (5 bases). The CDR3 length is 14 residues. Deletions cut 5 bases from V and 2 bases from J, with 12 bases between. Germline lookup yields CDR1 LNHDA and CDR2 SQIVND (reference sequence). The CDR3 nucleotides read TGTGCCAGTAGTCGCCCGGGATTTCAAGAGACCCAGTACTTC. This encodes CASSRPGFQETQYF.

The chain is built from TRBV15 and TRBJ2-5, with D possibly TRBD2 on 5 matching bases. Trimming cost V 5 bases and J 5 bases, with 15 bases left between them. Germline lookup yields CDR1 LNHNV and CDR2 YYDKDF (reference sequence). The CDR3 totals 14 residues. CDR3 DNA sequence: TGTGCCACCAGCGGCGACACACCGGGGGAGACCCAGTACTTC. Translating it yields CATSGDTPGETQYF.

The rearrangement links TRBV5-6 to TRBJ1-2, with a weak D call TRBD1 (6 bases). CDR1 is SGHDT, CDR2 YYEEEE, per germline. The CDR3 has 15 residues. V lost 4 bases to trimming and J lost 4 bases, with 17 bases between them. CDR3 coding DNA: TGTGCCAGCAGCCCCTGGGGGTACAGGGCCTATGGCTACACCTTC. It specifies CASSPWGYRAYGYTF.

The chain joins TRBV5-1 to TRBJ1-2; no firm D call. Germline loops: CDR1 SGHRS, CDR2 YFSETQ. Trimming pared 0 bases from V and 5 bases from J, leaving 14 bases between. This CDR3 region has 15 residues. The CDR3, as DNA: TGCGCCAGCAGCTTGGAACCCTCAACATTATATGGCTACACCTTC. It codes for CASSLEPSTLYGYTF.

DNA of the CDR3: TGTGCCGTCCAGGCAGATGCCGCACCTAATGAAAAACTGTTTTTT. Its protein product is CAVQADAAPNEKLFF. The chain recombines TRBV10-3 with TRBJ1-4, with D uncertain. Trimming removed 11 bases from V and 3 bases from J, with 19 bases in between. CDR1 ENHRY and CDR2 SYGVKD come from the germline V gene. The length of the CDR3 is 15 residues.

The rearrangement joins TRBV27 to TRBJ1-4; possibly TRBD1 for D (5 bases). The CDR3 has 14 amino acids. V lost 7 bases to trimming and J lost 7 bases, with 16 bases between them. Per germline, CDR1 MNHEY and CDR2 SMNVEV (reference sequence). CDR3 loop: CASKLGRVSEKLFF. CDR3 DNA sequence: TGTGCCAGCAAGCTTGGCAGGGTTAGTGAAAAACTGTTTTTT.

The chain combines TRBV4-1 with TRBJ2-2; 9 bases map to TRBD1. Germline V gene data show CDR1 as MGHRA and CDR2 as YSYEKL. The CDR3 is made up of 17 amino acids. V lost 5 bases and J lost 0; bases outside the gene matches: 7. Written as DNA, the CDR3 is TGCGCCAGCAGCTCCGAAGGGACAGGGACGAACACCGGGGAGCTGTTTTTT. As protein: CASSSEGTGTNTGELFF.

This chain joins TRBV30 and TRBJ2-7; D gene unclear. The CDR3 sequence is 11 residues long. The V gene lost 0 bases and the J gene lost 7 bases, with 7 bases spanning the gap. CDR1 is GTSNPN and CDR2 is SVGIG in the germline V gene (reference sequence). CDR3 protein: CAWSVLREQYF. Here the CDR3 DNA reads TGTGCCTGGAGTGTACTTAGGGAGCAGTACTTC.

The rearrangement uses TRBV28 and TRBJ1-3, with a tentative D call TRBD1 (5 bases). The germline gives CDR1 MDHEN, CDR2 SYDVKM. V was cut by 10 bases and J by 3 bases, with 16 bases left in between. The CDR3 loop spans 14 amino acids. CDR3 region: CATRQRGGGNTIYF. The CDR3 region has the DNA TGTGCCACACGCCAACGGGGCGGTGGAAACACCATATATTTT. The full variable domain, in which reference TRBV28 and TRBJ1-3 provide the parts outside the CDR3, is DVKVTQSSRYLVKRTGEKVFLECVQDMDHENMFWYRQDPGLGLRLIYFSYDVKMKEKGDIPEGYSVSREKKERFSLILESASTNQTSMYLCATRQRGGGNTIYFGEGSWLTVV.

The rearrangement joins TRBV29-1 to TRBJ2-3; 12 bases line up with TRBD2. The CDR3 length is 15 residues. Germline V CDR1 and CDR2: SQVTM, ANQGSEA. V lost 8 bases, J lost 4 bases, and 10 bases stayed unmatched. CDR3 sequence: CSLGTSGSLADTQYF. CDR3 coding DNA: TGCAGCTTGGGGACTAGCGGGTCGTTGGCAGATACGCAGTATTTT.

The CDR3 sequence: CASSSGQGFATEAFF. The DNA for the CDR3 is TGTGCCAGCAGCTCAGGACAGGGGTTCGCCACTGAAGCTTTCTTT. The J gene is TRBJ1-1, the V gene TRBV5-8; TRBD1 matches at 9 bases. Germline V gene lookup returns CDR1 SGHTS and CDR2 YDEGEE. CDR3 length equals 15 residues. V gave up 3 bases and J gave up 4 bases; unmatched junction bases: 7.

The chain joins TRBV10-3 to TRBJ2-7, with TRBD2 matching 10 bases. Germline CDR1 is ENHRY and CDR2 is SYGVKD. The CDR3 length is 16 residues. The ends lost 10 bases at V and 3 bases at J; junction bases unmatched: 15. This CDR3 is CASSSSSSGSFYEQYF. The CDR3 bases are TGTGCCAGCAGCTCTTCCTCTAGCGGGAGCTTCTACGAGCAGTACTTC.

The V call is TRBV11-3, the J call TRBJ2-7; D may be TRBD1 (6 bases). V shed 2 bases and J shed 7 bases, with 12 bases lying between them. The CDR3 has 13 amino acids. CDR1 is SGHNT and CDR2 is YENEEA in the germline V gene. The CDR3 nucleotides are TGTGCCAGCAGCTTAAACATCAGGGGTGAGCAGTACTTC. Its protein product is CASSLNIRGEQYF.

The CDR3 spells CAWTIAGGTTIKQFF. The DNA for the CDR3 is TGTGCCTGGACTATAGCGGGAGGGACTACAATTAAGCAGTTCTTC. The chain links TRBV30 to TRBJ2-1; TRBD2 agrees at 11 bases. Losses at the gene ends were 4 bases for V and 11 bases for J; bases not matched to a gene: 13. The CDR3 is made up of 15 amino acids. Germline V gene sequence: CDR1 GTSNPN, CDR2 SVGIG (reference sequence).

The gene calls are TRBV14 and TRBJ1-1; D call uncertain. The germline V gene has CDR1 SGHDN and CDR2 FVKESK. Deletions cut 3 bases from V and 0 bases from J, with 8 bases between. This CDR3 comprises 14 residues. DNA for the CDR3: TGTGCCAGCAGCCATCGTACTATGAACACTGAAGCTTTCTTT. Translation: CASSHRTMNTEAFF.

The chain joins TRBV18 to TRBJ2-7, with 10 bases aligning to TRBD1. Unmatched junction bases numbered 5, after V lost 6 bases and J lost 6 bases. The CDR3 has 13 residues. Germline lookup yields CDR1 KGHSH and CDR2 LQKENI. The CDR3 loop reads CASSPRDRGEQYF. CDR3 DNA sequence: TGTGCCAGCTCCCCCCGGGACAGGGGCGAGCAGTACTTC.

J is TRBJ2-1 and V is TRBV11-3; D is unresolved. Germline V gene sequence: CDR1 SGHNT, CDR2 YENEEA. This CDR3 spans 15 amino acids. The germline V and J ends were trimmed by 0 bases and 0 bases, with 6 bases remaining between them. CDR3 bases: TGTGCCAGCAGCTTAGATCAGAGCTCCTACAATGAGCAGTTCTTC. This gives the protein CASSLDQSSYNEQFF.